These T cell receptor beta chains were read from a single sample in a study of T cells expressing NK-cell markers. TCRdb reprocessed the 5' RACE reads and reports one entry per CDR3 protein, with no DNA. Here the sample table reports about 460,000 distinct CDR3 sequences. The sequenced material came from blood T cells: a sorted CD56 or NKG2C T cell subset, CD4+ or CD8+ T cells, or bulk PBMC T cells (not recorded which). Receptors originate from a woman in her fifties or sixties in good health. Each CDR3 is given with its conserved first and last residue.

V gene	J gene	CDR3 protein
TRBV25-1	TRBJ2-1	CASSEWWKQFF
TRBV6-5	TRBJ1-1	CASSYSIGTGRGLMNTEAFF
TRBV6-1	TRBJ2-7	CASSERITVRQYF
TRBV30	TRBJ1-2	CAWSRDRGTYGYTF
TRBV5-1	TRBJ2-1	CASSGGRTTVREQFF
TRBV18	TRBJ2-2	CASSPVTMGGGELFF
TRBV15	TRBJ1-3	CATSRVGGKYSGNTIYF
TRBV7-3	TRBJ1-3	CASSSGQGHTIYF
TRBV2	TRBJ2-1	CASSVLAGGSNEQFF
TRBV24-1	TRBJ2-2	CATNRDTGELFF
TRBV5-1	TRBJ2-2	CASSVGFGSSSNTGELFF
TRBV29-1	TRBJ1-1	CSGGETLEAFF
TRBV20-1	TRBJ1-5	CSAQDRQEQPQHF
TRBV20-1	TRBJ2-7	CSVSRDLSEQYF
TRBV20-1	TRBJ2-7	CSAGQGDYEQYF
TRBV5-1	TRBJ2-3	CASSLGTSRSTDTQYF
TRBV7-9	TRBJ2-5	CASRQRGPQETQYF
TRBV3-1	TRBJ2-7	CASSSRRLGEQYF
TRBV20-1	TRBJ2-1	CSARKREGPYNEQFF
TRBV2	TRBJ2-4	CASSDQGKAKNIQYF
TRBV18	TRBJ2-5	CASSPRTKKMETQYF
TRBV6-1	TRBJ2-3	CASSPNLAATDTQYF
TRBV29-1	TRBJ2-1	CSVEDLVREELNEQFF
TRBV12-3/TRBV12-4	TRBJ1-6	CASSIQRSPLHF
TRBV7-2	TRBJ1-4	CASSFRGRLEKLFF
TRBV12-3/TRBV12-4	TRBJ2-1	CASSLFLDPQGRSSYNEQFF
TRBV28	TRBJ2-7	CASSDMDRDSYEQYF
TRBV7-9	TRBJ2-1	CASSLPGSRDNEQFF
TRBV5-5	TRBJ1-2	CASSALWDYGYTF
TRBV5-5	TRBJ1-2	CASSLAVGAGGYTF
TRBV5-5	TRBJ2-3	CASSLDTGYTDTQYF
TRBV5-1	TRBJ2-1	CASSLPGGMNEQFF
TRBV7-8	TRBJ2-1	CALGAYNEQFF
TRBV3-1	TRBJ1-2	CASSPRGGYGYTF
TRBV12-3/TRBV12-4	TRBJ2-1	CASSLISGRGQQFF
TRBV3-1	TRBJ2-1	CASGAGVHEQFF
TRBV5-6	TRBJ2-2	CASSLAAGANTGELFF
TRBV6-5	TRBJ2-1	CASRSRVGEQFF
TRBV4-1	TRBJ2-3	CASTLYRLAGVSTDTQYF
TRBV7-2	TRBJ1-6	CASSHHRGELSYNSPLHF
TRBV5-1	TRBJ2-2	CASRPGHNTGELFF
TRBV12-3/TRBV12-4	TRBJ2-1	CASSRAGTSIFNEQFF
TRBV7-9	TRBJ2-3	CASSSRGPDTQYF
TRBV19	TRBJ1-1	CATSLQGYTEAFF
TRBV7-8	TRBJ2-1	CASSLGTGRGNEQFF
TRBV12-3/TRBV12-4	TRBJ2-5	CASSHSPKGWETQYF
TRBV12-3/TRBV12-4	TRBJ2-1	CASSLTGAYNEQFF
TRBV29-1	TRBJ1-2	CSVVDRGAYGYTF
TRBV20-1	TRBJ2-2	CSARRRENGELFF
TRBV25-1	TRBJ2-2	CASSEEGRLNTGELFF
TRBV10-3	TRBJ2-3	CAISDPGGGTDTQYF
TRBV12-5	TRBJ1-6	CASGLSEGSPLHF
TRBV7-3	TRBJ2-1	CASSSRLVRSYNEQFF
TRBV5-1	TRBJ1-1	CASVRQGAPNEAFF
TRBV7-2	TRBJ2-2	CASSRTTVTGELFF
TRBV12-5	TRBJ2-1	CASGLSVQQFF
TRBV14	TRBJ1-1	CASSPRTQQVGTEAFF
TRBV5-1	TRBJ2-5	CASSRLGTSQETQYF
TRBV2	TRBJ2-1	CASRGGGRVYNEQFF